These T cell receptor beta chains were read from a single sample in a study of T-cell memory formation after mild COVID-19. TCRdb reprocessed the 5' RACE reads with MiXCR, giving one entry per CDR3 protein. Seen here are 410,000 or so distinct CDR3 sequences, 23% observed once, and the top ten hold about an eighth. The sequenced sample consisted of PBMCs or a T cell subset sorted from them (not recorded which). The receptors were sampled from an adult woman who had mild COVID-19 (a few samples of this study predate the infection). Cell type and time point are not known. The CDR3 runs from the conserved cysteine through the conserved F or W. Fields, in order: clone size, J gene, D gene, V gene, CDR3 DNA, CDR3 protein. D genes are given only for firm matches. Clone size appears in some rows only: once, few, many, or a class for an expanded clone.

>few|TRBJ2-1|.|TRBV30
TGTGCCTGGAGTGTACCCGCACAGGGAACACGAGAGCAGTTCTTC
CAWSVPAQGTREQFF
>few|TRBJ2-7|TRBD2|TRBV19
TGTGCCAGTAGTAGGACTAGCGGGGACTCCTACGAGCAGTACTTC
CASSRTSGDSYEQYF
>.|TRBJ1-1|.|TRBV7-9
TGTGCCAGCAGCCCGGGGATCTCGCAGGGCACTGAAGCTTTCTTT
CASSPGISQGTEAFF
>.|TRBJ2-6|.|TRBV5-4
TGTGCCAGCACCTCGTACAGGGACTCTGGGGCCAACGTCCTGACTTTC
CASTSYRDSGANVLTF
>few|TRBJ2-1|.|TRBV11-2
TGTGCCAGCAGCTCCCTCGGAGCGGGCCTTAACAATGAGCAGTTCTTC
CASSSLGAGLNNEQFF
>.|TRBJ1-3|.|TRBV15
TGTGCCACCAGCAGAGATGAGGGACTCGGAAACACCATATATTTT
CATSRDEGLGNTIYF
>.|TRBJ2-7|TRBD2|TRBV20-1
TGCAGTGCTGAACTAGCGGGTCGCTCCTACGAGCAGTACTTC
CSAELAGRSYEQYF
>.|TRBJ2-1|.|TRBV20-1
TGCAGTGCTAGGGGGGGAGCGACCAAAGAGCAGTTCTTC
CSARGGATKEQFF
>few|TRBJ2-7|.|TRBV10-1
TGCGCCAGCACTAATCGGGGTACCCCCTACGAGCAGTACTTC
CASTNRGTPYEQYF
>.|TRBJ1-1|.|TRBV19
TGTGCCAGTAGTATAGTCGGGGGCAACACTGAAGCTTTCTTT
CASSIVGGNTEAFF
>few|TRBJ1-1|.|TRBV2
TGTGCCAGCAACACAAACAGGGCGGGCCCTGAAGCTTTCTTT
CASNTNRAGPEAFF
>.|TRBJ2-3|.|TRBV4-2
TGTGCCAGCAGCCAAGAGGTGTTCAGAAGCACAGATACGCAGTATTTT
CASSQEVFRSTDTQYF
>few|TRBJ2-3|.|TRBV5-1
TGCGCCAGCAGAGAGGGCAGGGGTAGGGATACGCAGTATTTT
CASREGRGRDTQYF